Listed here are 20 T cell receptor beta chains from one sample, sequenced in a study of blood T cell repertoires in COVID-19 (dated by TCRdb to about 2020). Receptors were amplified or captured by the immunoSEQ multiplex PCR assay. TCRdb mirrors the immuneACCESS table, restricted to in-frame sequences. Some clones are absent from its copies; in checked studies, under half trace to an unresolved V gene, and the reason for the others is unknown. In all, the sample holds under 200,000 clones, and around 81% of those were seen once. Around 2.4% of the sample is taken by the ten largest. The sample comprised peripheral blood. These receptors originate from a human donor with acute or convalescent COVID-19. The donor label of this sample is uncertain.

The chain uses TRBV5-8 and TRBJ1-6; tentative D call: TRBD1 (5 bases). The CDR3 length is 14 residues. V was pared by 5 bases and J by 15 bases, with 21 bases between. Germline loops: CDR1 SGHTS, CDR2 YDEGEE. The CDR3 here is CASSSIRVGQSLHF. DNA of the CDR3: TGTGCCAGCAGTTCAATCCGAGTCGGACAAAGCCTCCACTTT.

The V call is TRBV9, the J call TRBJ1-3; D unresolved. With 3 bases removed from V and 0 bases from J, the gap between germline ends came to 10 bases. Per germline, CDR1 SGDLS and CDR2 YYNGEE. The CDR3 totals 15 residues. The CDR3 here is CASSGHLHSGNTIYF. The CDR3 DNA reads as TGTGCCAGCAGCGGACACCTGCACTCTGGAAACACCATATATTTT.

This chain uses TRBV6-6 with TRBJ1-5; 7 positions agree with TRBD1. Germline lookup yields CDR1 MNHNY and CDR2 SVGAGI (reference sequence). V was pared by 4 bases and J by 7 bases, with 4 bases of the junction left unmatched. This CDR3 comprises 13 residues. CDR3 sequence: CASSLGQDQPQHF. The CDR3 DNA reads TGTGCCAGCAGTTTAGGACAGGACCAGCCCCAGCATTTT.

The chain employs TRBV21-1 and TRBJ2-7; TRBD1 is the table's D call and was not checked against the DNA. TRBV21-1 is a pseudogene locus. The CDR3 runs to 15 residues. CDR3 DNA: TGTGCCAGCAGCAAAGGTAGGGGACAGCCCTACGAGCAGTACTTC. Translated: CASSKGRGQPYEQYF.

This clone was seen more than once but under ten times. The genes are TRBV5-1 and TRBJ2-2, with 8 bases lining up with TRBD2. Looked up from germline, CDR1 is SGHRS and CDR2 is YFSETQ. The CDR3 totals 17 residues. The ends lost 5 bases at V and 4 bases at J; junction bases unmatched: 13. The DNA of the CDR3 is TGCGCCAGCAGGCCGACTAGCGACAGCCTGGGCACCGGGGAGCTGTTTTTT. This sequence encodes CASRPTSDSLGTGELFF. Based on the CDR3 plus reference TRBV5-1 and TRBJ2-2, the full variable domain is KAGVTQTPRYLIKTRGQQVTLSCSPISGHRSVSWYQQTPGQGLQFLFEYFSETQRNKGNFPGRFSGRQFSNSRSEMNVSTLELGDSALYLCASRPTSDSLGTGELFFGEGSRLTVL.

V and J are TRBV2 and TRBJ2-4, with 7 bases identical to TRBD1. From germline, CDR1 is SNHLY and CDR2 FYNNEI. Unmatched junction bases numbered 5, after V lost 6 bases and J lost 6 bases. The CDR3 sequence is 13 residues long. CDR3 region: CASSFGQANIQYF. For the CDR3, the DNA is TGTGCCAGCAGCTTCGGACAGGCAAACATTCAGTACTTC.

This rearrangement joins TRBV3-1 (or the pseudogene TRBV3-2) to TRBJ1-2; weak D call: TRBD1 (5 bases). V was clipped by 1 base and J by 1 base, with 13 bases between them. The CDR3 extends over 16 amino acids. Germline V gene sequence: CDR1 LGHDT, CDR2 YNNKEL (reference sequence). The CDR3 DNA follows: TGTGCCAGCAGCCAAGGGGAAGGGGTCCTTAACTATGGCTACACCTTC. It translates to CASSQGEGVLNYGYTF.

V usage is TRBV7-9 and J usage is TRBJ2-5, with D possibly matching TRBD1 (6 bases). V shed 5 bases and J shed 2 bases, with 12 bases lying between them. Germline loops: CDR1 SEHNR, CDR2 FQNEAQ (reference sequence). The CDR3 contains 14 residues. The CDR3, as DNA: TGTGCCAGCAGCGATCGGACAGTTCAAGAGACCCAGTACTTC. Amino acid sequence: CASSDRTVQETQYF.

The V gene is TRBV3-1 (or the pseudogene TRBV3-2), the J gene TRBJ2-5, with D tentatively TRBD2 (6 bases). The germline gives CDR1 LGHDT, CDR2 YNNKEL (reference sequence). This CDR3 contains 16 residues. Trimming pared 4 bases from V and 5 bases from J, leaving 20 bases between. CDR3 region: CASSRRSDGEVETQYF. The CDR3 region has the DNA TGTGCCAGCAGCCGGAGGAGCGATGGGGAGGTGGAGACCCAGTACTTC.

This chain connects TRBV7-2 to TRBJ2-1; possible D gene TRBD1, 5 bases. Germline V gene sequence: CDR1 SGHTA, CDR2 FQGNSA. This CDR3 is built from 15 residues. V lost 1 base and J lost 2, with 9 bases in between. CDR3 protein: CASSLELQAYNEQFF. The CDR3 region has the DNA TGTGCCAGCAGCTTAGAGTTACAGGCCTACAATGAGCAGTTCTTC.

The chain recombines TRBV1 with TRBJ2-3; the table's D call TRBD1 went unverified against the DNA. TRBV1 represents a pseudogene. This CDR3 is 14 amino acids long. DNA for the CDR3: TGCACCAGCAGCCCGGACAGGTACACAGATACGCAGTATTTT. Its protein is CTSSPDRYTDTQYF.

The chain uses TRBV28 and TRBJ1-6; TRBD1 matches at 7 bases. Germline lookup yields CDR1 MDHEN and CDR2 SYDVKM. J was trimmed by 5 bases and V by 5 bases; bases with no gene match: 3. This CDR3 has 14 amino acids. The CDR3 loop is CASSLGQDNSPLHF. For the CDR3, the DNA is TGTGCCAGCAGTCTCGGACAGGATAATTCACCCCTCCACTTT.

This sequence joins TRBV19 and TRBJ2-5, with 7 nucleotides matching TRBD2. In germline, CDR1 is LNHDA, CDR2 SQIVND (reference sequence). V lost 4 bases and J lost 2; bases outside the gene matches: 4. The CDR3 loop spans 14 amino acids. Here the CDR3 reads CASSSLAVQETQYF. CDR3 DNA: TGTGCCAGTAGTAGTCTAGCGGTTCAAGAGACCCAGTACTTC.

This clone appeared a few times. The chain joins TRBV19 to TRBJ1-4, with D unresolved. V lost 2 bases, J lost 5 bases, and 6 bases lay in between. Germline CDR1 and CDR2: LNHDA and SQIVND (reference sequence). The CDR3 sequence is 13 residues long. The CDR3 protein is CASSITVNEKLFF. In DNA, the CDR3 is TGTGCCAGTAGTATAACGGTGAATGAAAAACTGTTTTTT.

The chain has TRBV18 and TRBJ1-1, with a possible D match to TRBD1 (6 bases). The V end was cut by 2 bases, the J end by 1 base, with 11 bases between. CDR3 size: 15 residues. Germline-derived CDR1 and CDR2 are KGHSH and LQKENI. CDR3 sequence reads: CASSPIETGNTEAFF. CDR3 coding DNA: TGTGCCAGCTCACCAATCGAGACAGGGAACACTGAAGCTTTCTTT.

A remark on this clone: The junction and the germline gene differ at one end; a read error may be behind it. The V gene is TRBV14, the J gene TRBJ2-5, with 7 bases fitting TRBD2. This CDR3 has 16 amino acids. The germline V gene encodes CDR1 SGHDN and CDR2 FVKESK. CDR3 DNA sequence: TGTGCCAGCAGCCCCCACGTAGCGGGCAGTGGAGAGACCCAATACTTC. Its translation: CASSPHVAGSGETQYF.

The genes are TRBV6-5 and TRBJ1-6; no firm D call. Germline loops: CDR1 MNHEY, CDR2 SVGAGI. The CDR3 length is 15 residues. Trimming shortened V by 0 bases and J by 7 bases, and 10 bases separated the two germline ends. CDR3 DNA: TGTGCCAGCAGTTACTCGTTAGAGGGAAATTCACCCCTCCACTTT. Protein sequence: CASSYSLEGNSPLHF.

This chain's CDR3 is CASSQDALAGERETQYF. The CDR3 nucleotides read TGCGCCAGCAGCCAAGATGCTCTAGCGGGAGAGAGAGAGACCCAGTACTTC. This chain uses TRBV4-1 with TRBJ2-5, with 10 bases that match TRBD2. Losses at the gene ends were 0 bases for V and 4 bases for J; bases not matched to a gene: 8. The CDR3 loop spans 17 amino acids. Germline-derived CDR1 and CDR2 are MGHRA and YSYEKL.

This CDR3 is CATSWGGGNHNEQFF. The CDR3 DNA follows: TGTGCCACCTCGTGGGGGGGCGGGAACCACAATGAGCAGTTCTTC. V gene TRBV19 combines with J gene TRBJ2-1; TRBD2 might be the D (7 bases). CDR1 is LNHDA, CDR2 SQIVND, per germline (reference sequence). V lost 10 bases, J lost 5 bases, and 21 bases lay in between. There are 15 residues in the CDR3. The full variable domain, completed using reference TRBV19 and TRBJ2-1, is DGGITQSPKYLFRKEGQNVTLSCEQNLNHDAMYWYRQDPGQGLRLIYYSQIVNDFQKGDIAEGYSVSREKKESFPLTVTSAQKNPTAFYLCATSWGGGNHNEQFFGPGTRLTVL.

This chain links TRBV27 with TRBJ1-1; 8 bases are a match to TRBD1. CDR1 MNHEY and CDR2 SMNVEV come from the germline V gene (reference sequence). Losses at the gene ends were 6 bases for V and 5 bases for J; bases not matched to a gene: 8. The CDR3 extends over 14 amino acids. The CDR3 DNA reads as TGTGCCAGCAGGAGGACAGGGTGGGGAACTGAAGCTTTCTTT. Its protein product is CASRRTGWGTEAFF.